This T cell receptor beta chain appears in the sequencing data of a study of regulatory T cells in long-lasting Graves disease. This clonotype has a count of ten or more. Time point given: newly diagnosed GD, antithyroid drugs for less than 3 months. RNA from PBMCs was the source of the TCR library. For TCR beta, libraries came from iRepertoire HTBI primers and Arm-PCR of CDR3 regions. TCRdb recomputed calls from the multiplex PCR reads with MiXCR, one row per CDR3 protein. The sample has 410,000 or so distinct CDR3 sequences; under 15% are singletons. CDR1 is SGHNT and CDR2 is YENEEA in the germline V gene. V lost 3 bases to trimming and J lost 3 bases, with 16 bases between them. The CDR3 contains 16 residues. Separately, the same data were catalogued under a study of T cells in Graves' hyperthyroidism and ophthalmopathy.

The origin of this receptor is a woman aged 25 to 39 with Graves disease. Sequencing was performed on peripheral blood mononuclear cells (PBMCs), taken at new diagnosis, from a patient treated with antithyroid drugs. V and J are TRBV11-3 and TRBJ2-3; a possible D gene is TRBD2 (6 bases). In nucleotides, the CDR3 is TGTGCCAGCAGCTTCCGGACTGGGGGACTGACAGATACGCAGTATTTT. It translates to CASSFRTGGLTDTQYF. The variable domain in full, with the rest retrieved from reference TRBV11-3 and TRBJ2-3, is EAGVVQSPRYKIIEKKQPVAFWCNPISGHNTLYWYLQNLGQGPELLIRYENEEAVDDSQLPKDRFSAERLKGVDSTLKIQPAELGDSAVYLCASSFRTGGLTDTQYFGPGTRLTVL.